Presented here are 10 T cell receptor beta chains from one specimen sequenced in a study of tumor-infiltrating lymphocytes in primary liver carcinoma. From approximately 500 ng total RNA, TCR beta cDNA was generated with a primer in the constant region. Construction of TCR beta libraries relied on three successive nested multiplex PCR rounds employing slightly modified ARM-PCR. Primers for the first two PCR rounds were TRBV1-TRBV30 forward primers and a C-beta reverse primer (around 10 cycles per round). TCRdb processed the multiplex PCR reads anew with MiXCR; each CDR3 protein has one entry. The sample gives approximately 88,000 distinct CDR3 sequences, about 73% of which show up once; roughly 27% is in the top ten. Both RNA and DNA were isolated together from approximately 20-30 mg of bulk tissue that had not been sorted. What was sequenced was tumor-adjacent normal liver tissue. Receptor source: a man in his forties with primary liver carcinoma and hepatitis B virus infection.

This clonotype has just one count. A read error may account for a junction end that differs from germline. The chain couples TRBV12-3 or TRBV12-4 to TRBJ2-5; D not resolved. This CDR3 comprises 12 residues. The CDR3: CASSTSRETQYF. CDR3 nucleotide sequence: TGCGCCAGCAGTACCTCCAGGGAGACCCAGTACTTC.

This clonotype was seen once. As the CDR3 is not closed by the conserved phenylalanine or tryptophan, this likely results from a read error. The V call is TRBV28, the J call TRBJ2-1, with a weak D call TRBD2 (6 bases). The CDR3 contains 15 residues. Germline-derived CDR1 and CDR2 are MDHEN and SYDVKM. The CDR3 nucleotides are TGTGTCAGCAGTTGGCCCGGGGGTGGTGGCGATGAGCAGTTCTTG. This gives the protein CVSSWPGGGGDEQFL.

The chain combines TRBV4-1 with TRBJ2-1, with 13 nucleotides matching TRBD2. The germline V gene has CDR1 MGHRA and CDR2 YSYEKL. J gave up 10 bases and V 5 bases, and 14 bases lay outside the gene matches. The CDR3 is 17 residues long. The CDR3 loop is CASSYLWRLAGGFEQFF. For the CDR3, the DNA is TGCGCCAGCAGCTACCTCTGGAGACTAGCGGGAGGATTCGAGCAGTTCTTC.

In its sample, this clonotype was seen many times. V gene TRBV4-2 combines with J gene TRBJ2-5; maybe TRBD2 (6 bases). V lost 1 base and J lost 4, with 13 bases in between. The CDR3 is made up of 15 amino acids. CDR1 and CDR2 from the germline V gene are LGHNA and YNFKEQ. The CDR3 DNA reads as TGTGCCAGCAGCCAAGGGGCGGGATTGGGAGAGACCCAGTACTTC. Translating it yields CASSQGAGLGETQYF.

This clonotype was counted a few times. This chain joins TRBV30 and TRBJ2-1; D is unresolved. The germline gives CDR1 GTSNPN, CDR2 SVGIG (reference sequence). The V end was cut by 0 bases, the J end by 8 bases, with 5 bases between. This CDR3 spans 11 amino acids. The CDR3 here is CAWSVSHEQFF. In DNA form, the CDR3 reads TGTGCCTGGAGTGTAAGCCATGAGCAGTTCTTC.

Concerning this clonotype: Because it lacks the conserved phenylalanine or tryptophan at the end, this CDR3 is likely a read error. V usage is TRBV12-3 or TRBV12-4 and J usage is TRBJ2-2; a weak D match, TRBD1 (6 bases). The CDR3 runs to 14 residues. The CDR3 coding sequence is TGTGGCAGCAGCCCGGGACAGAACACCGGGGAGCTGTTTTCT. Its protein product is CGSSPGQNTGELFS.

This clonotype was detected ten times or more. V and J are TRBV10-3 and TRBJ2-7; 7 nucleotides align to TRBD2. This CDR3 has 15 residues. V was clipped by 7 bases and J by 2 bases; unmatched bases: 11. CDR1 and CDR2 (germline): ENHRY, SYGVKD. CDR3 protein: CAITIGASGTYEQYF. CDR3 DNA: TGTGCCATCACCATTGGGGCTAGCGGTACCTACGAGCAGTACTTC.

Remarks on this clonotype: No conserved phenylalanine or tryptophan ends this CDR3, so it is likely a read error. The chain employs TRBV29-1 and TRBJ2-1; perhaps TRBD2 as D (5 bases). Germline V gives CDR1 SQVTM, CDR2 ANQGSEA. There are 15 residues in the CDR3. Here the CDR3 reads CSVEAEQSFYNEQFL. The DNA for the CDR3 is TGCAGCGTGGAAGCGGAGCAGTCGTTCTACAATGAGCAGTTCTTA.

A word on this clonotype: Because the CDR3 is missing its conserved closing phenylalanine or tryptophan, this is likely a read error. The chain couples TRBV6-5 to TRBJ2-7, with D perhaps TRBD1 (6 bases). The germline V gene encodes CDR1 MNHEY and CDR2 SVGAGI. The CDR3 loop spans 15 amino acids. This chain's CDR3 is CGSRNAYPGAYEQYI. The CDR3 DNA follows: TGTGGTAGCAGAAACGCTTATCCAGGGGCCTACGAGCAGTACATC.

This clonotype was detected many times. The V call is TRBV10-3, the J call TRBJ2-2, with D possibly matching TRBD2 (5 bases). This CDR3 is built from 14 residues. The germline V and J ends were trimmed by 6 bases and 7 bases, with 15 bases remaining between them. CDR1 is ENHRY, CDR2 SYGVKD, per germline. CDR3 in amino acids: CAIRTREMSGELFF. As DNA, the CDR3 is TGTGCCATCAGAACTAGAGAAATGAGCGGGGAGCTGTTTTTT.